This entry is about one T cell receptor (beta chain). Its antigen is not yet known. Within one base of it there is no much larger clone, and no base qualities were kept. This sample was taken from a study of shared clonotypes between healthy human individuals (dated by TCRdb to 2019 to 2021). With regard to the full study: The cohort comprised two women and a few men aged 18 to 49 years. Libraries were prepared and TCR repertoires were sequenced by different laboratories using diverse techniques, in order to increase sequencing depth and limit assay-specific biases. Per donor, leukapheresis produced somewhere between about 0.8 and 9.5 billion PBMCs. The study deeply sequenced blood TCR repertoires of about 5 healthy adults to estimate repertoire size and the extent of clonotype sharing between individuals.

The germline V gene yields MGHDK for CDR1 and SYGVNS for CDR2. A distance of 8 bases separates the germline ends of V and J, which lose 6 bases and 2 bases respectively. The CDR3 runs 13 residues from the cysteine to the phenylalanine. The CDR3 DNA has 39 bases and is translated from base 1. TCR CDR3 regions were amplified from genomic DNA by multiplex PCR using the deep immunoSEQ assay. Extracted genomic DNA from each cell subset was spread evenly across all wells of several immunoSEQ 96-well plates, with each plate serving as a replicate. For unsorted PBMC, each replicate PCR was loaded with around 300 ng genomic DNA, equivalent to tens of thousands of T cell genomes. Ten immunoSEQ deep assay plates were used to sequence the unsorted PBMC genomic DNA. The purified libraries were quantified using a Qubit 3.0 fluorometer, sized with a Bioanalyzer 2100, and then quantified again using the KAPA Library Quantification kit. Every immunoSEQ 96-well plate was sequenced on a dedicated single-read 150-cycle Illumina NextSeq 550 flow cell. In the source study's methods: Because the immunoSEQ output held only junctional sequences and lacked quality scores, the filtering could not match the filtering applied to full-length reads. To assign V/J genes and CDR3, sequences were annotated against IMGT germline references using PyIR, a Python wrapper for IgBLAST v1.9. Any read was removed if the V/J assignment was weak (E-value above 1e-6), the CDR3 was missing, or the read contained stop codons, out-of-frame junctions, or ambiguous translated residues. V3J clonotypes were defined as sequences sharing the same inferred V gene, J gene, and CDR3 amino acid sequence. The percentage overlap between two repertoires was calculated by dividing the number of shared unique clonotypes by the size of the smaller repertoire. Repertoire richness was assessed with RTK rarefaction, the Chao1 estimator, and Recon v2.1 estimates of unobserved clonotypes. The clones in this table, taken by TCRdb from immuneACCESS, are in-frame only. Not every clone is retained; where verified, under half of the shortfall comes from an unresolved V gene, and the cause of the rest is unknown. V and J calls and clone size are given by that table; D and trimming were obtained from the DNA. The sample table holds about 480,000 clones, of which 70% to 80% were seen once. The ten most abundant clones make up about an eighth of the sample.

The research as a whole found: The genetic and exposure-history diversity represented was limited by the small number of donors. Pairwise subsampling led to the expectation that sequencing depth would affect the degree of clonotype sharing among donors. Sampling was limited to blood, and TCR repertoires in tissue likely differ from TCR repertoires in blood.

The donors were healthy, HIV-negative adults with no recently reported acute infections or vaccinations. Every donor was a Caucasian adult residing in Nashville, Tennessee, USA. For unsorted samples, 75 million to 100 million PBMCs were counted and genomic DNA was extracted with the QIAamp DNA Blood Mini kit. Blood was collected by leukapheresis, and PBMCs were isolated by Ficoll-Histopaque density gradient centrifugation and then cryopreserved in liquid nitrogen vapor phase. The chain couples TRBV25-1 to TRBJ2-1; the D gene is perhaps TRBD1 or TRBD2, each of them matching over 5 bases. The receptor was derived from a woman aged 40 to 55 in good health. Some clones in this sample may be carry-over from other donors' samples. Sequenced sample: PBMCs. The DNA sequence follows: TGTGCCAGCAGCCCGGGACCCTACAATGAGCAGTTCTTC. Its translation is CASSPGPYNEQFF.